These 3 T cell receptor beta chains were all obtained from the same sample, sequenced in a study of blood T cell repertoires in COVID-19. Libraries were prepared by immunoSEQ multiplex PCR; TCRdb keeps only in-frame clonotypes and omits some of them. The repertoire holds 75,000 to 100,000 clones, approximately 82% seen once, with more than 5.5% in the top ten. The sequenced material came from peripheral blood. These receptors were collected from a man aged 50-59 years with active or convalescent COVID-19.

DNA of the CDR3: TGTGCCTGGGGGGAAGGACAGGCAAATCAGCCCCAGCATTTT. This translates into CAWGEGQANQPQHF. The chain uses TRBV30 and TRBJ1-5; 7 positions match TRBD1. The trim removed 5 bases at V and 4 bases at J, leaving 8 bases unmatched. The CDR3 extends over 14 amino acids. Germline CDR1 and CDR2: GTSNPN and SVGIG (reference sequence).

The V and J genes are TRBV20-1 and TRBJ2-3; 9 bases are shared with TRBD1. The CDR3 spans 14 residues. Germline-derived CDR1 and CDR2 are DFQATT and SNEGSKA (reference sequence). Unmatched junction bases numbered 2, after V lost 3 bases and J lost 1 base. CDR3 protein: CSASGDRGTDTQYF. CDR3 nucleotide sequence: TGCAGTGCTAGTGGGGACAGGGGCACAGATACGCAGTATTTT.

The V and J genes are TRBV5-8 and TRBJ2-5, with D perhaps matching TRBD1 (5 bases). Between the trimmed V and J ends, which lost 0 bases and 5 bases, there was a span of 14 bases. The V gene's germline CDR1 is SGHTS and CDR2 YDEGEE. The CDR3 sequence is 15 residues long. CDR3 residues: CASSLARGIVETQYF. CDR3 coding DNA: TGTGCCAGCAGCTTGGCAAGGGGAATTGTGGAGACCCAGTACTTC. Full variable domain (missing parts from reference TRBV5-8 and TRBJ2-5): EAGVTQSPTHLIKTRGQQATLRCSPISGHTSVYWYQQALGLGLQFLLWYDEGEERNRGNFPPRFSGRQFPNYSSELNVNALELEDSALYLCASSLARGIVETQYFGPGTRLLVL.